These 11 T cell receptor beta chains were sequenced from one sample in a study of blood T cell repertoires in COVID-19. TCRdb keeps only in-frame clones here, not all; method: immunoSEQ multiplex PCR. The sample consists of some 50,000 clones, around nine tenths of them appearing once. Sample: peripheral blood. Source of these receptors: a human donor in a cohort sampled during active COVID-19.

The chain employs TRBV6-5 and TRBJ1-1, with 7 bases aligning to TRBD1. This CDR3 spans 14 amino acids. CDR1 MNHEY and CDR2 SVGAGI come from the germline V gene. Trimming at V came to 0 bases and at J to 4 bases, leaving 2 bases not matched to a gene. Here the CDR3 reads CASSYSTGSTEAFF. DNA for the CDR3: TGTGCCAGCAGTTACTCGACAGGGAGCACTGAAGCTTTCTTT.

The V call is TRBV5-1, the J call TRBJ2-2; D is uncertain. The CDR3 loop spans 13 amino acids. Germline V gene data show CDR1 as SGHRS and CDR2 as YFSETQ. Trimming stripped 0 bases from V and 7 bases from J, with 7 bases between. CDR3 in amino acids: CASSLAVGGELFF. Here the CDR3 DNA reads TGCGCCAGCAGCTTGGCCGTCGGCGGGGAGCTGTTTTTT.

The chain is built from TRBV19 and TRBJ2-1; weak D call: TRBD1 (6 bases). CDR3 length equals 14 residues. Trimming stripped 5 bases from V and 3 bases from J, with 11 bases between. Per germline, CDR1 LNHDA and CDR2 SQIVND (reference sequence). Here the CDR3 reads CASSWGHYYNEQFF. DNA of the CDR3: TGTGCCAGTAGTTGGGGACATTACTACAATGAGCAGTTCTTC.

As DNA, the CDR3 is TGTGCCAGCAGCCAACCTGGGAGACAGGACGAGACCCAGTACTTC. Translated: CASSQPGRQDETQYF. This chain links TRBV4-2 with TRBJ2-5, with D possibly matching TRBD1 (6 bases). This CDR3 contains 15 residues. With 2 bases removed from V and 5 bases from J, the gap between germline ends came to 15 bases. Germline values: CDR1 LGHNA, CDR2 YNFKEQ.

The CDR3 reads CASSQGGGDQPQHF. CDR3 nucleotides: TGCGCCAGCAGCCAAGGAGGAGGGGATCAGCCCCAGCATTTT. The chain combines TRBV4-1 with TRBJ1-5, with D possibly TRBD1 on 5 matching bases. The V end was cut by 1 base, the J end by 5 bases, with 9 bases between. This CDR3 is 14 amino acids long. Germline CDR1 reads MGHRA; CDR2 reads YSYEKL.

This rearrangement joins TRBV19 to TRBJ2-3, with 13 bases that match TRBD2. Germline V gene data show CDR1 as LNHDA and CDR2 as SQIVND (reference sequence). The CDR3 runs to 18 residues. V lost 4 bases and J lost 0; bases outside the gene matches: 7. The CDR3, as DNA: TGTGCCAGTAGTACTGGACTAGCGGGAGAGGGGAGCACAGATACGCAGTATTTT. Translation: CASSTGLAGEGSTDTQYF.

The genes are TRBV5-1 and TRBJ1-3; tentatively, D is TRBD1 (5 bases). The ends were cut back, 3 bases at V and 4 bases at J, with 20 bases in the middle. Germline assignment: CDR1 SGHRS and CDR2 YFSETQ. This CDR3 is 17 amino acids long. Here the CDR3 reads CASSSGLISDSGNTIYF. The CDR3 coding sequence is TGCGCCAGCAGCTCGGGACTCATCTCGGACTCCGGAAACACCATATATTTT.

This clone was recorded once. This rearrangement joins TRBV10-3 to TRBJ1-5; D is perhaps TRBD1 (6 bases). The germline V and J ends were trimmed by 2 bases and 4 bases, with 9 bases remaining between them. The CDR3 sequence is 14 residues long. Germline loops: CDR1 ENHRY, CDR2 SYGVKD. The CDR3 region is CAISERDINQPQHF. The DNA of the CDR3 is TGTGCCATCAGTGAGAGGGACATTAATCAGCCCCAGCATTTT.

This chain joins TRBV7-2 and TRBJ2-7, with TRBD2 identical over 14 bases. V shed 4 bases, J shed 4 bases, and the junction held 6 bases outside the gene matches. Germline V CDR1 and CDR2: SGHTA, FQGNSA. This CDR3 region has 16 residues. CDR3 sequence: CASSSPTSGRVYEQYF. The CDR3 DNA reads as TGTGCCAGCAGCTCCCCGACTAGCGGGAGGGTATACGAGCAGTACTTC.

The chain combines TRBV6-5 with TRBJ2-1; D is perhaps TRBD2 (7 bases). CDR3 length: 15 amino acids. CDR1 is MNHEY and CDR2 is SVGAGI in the germline V gene. The V end lost 6 bases, the J end lost 6 bases, and 18 bases lay between the germline ends. The DNA of the CDR3 is TGTGCCAGCAGCTCGGTCACAGGGAGGGTCAATGAGCAGTTCTTC. It specifies CASSSVTGRVNEQFF.

The chain combines TRBV29-1 with TRBJ1-2; 7 nucleotides match TRBD1. V shed 0 bases and J 7 bases; nucleotides not matched to a gene: 14. There are 16 residues in the CDR3. From germline, CDR1 is SQVTM and CDR2 ANQGSEA. Written as DNA, the CDR3 is TGCAGCGTTGAAGAGAATATCGCAGGGGGAGGAGGTGGCTACACCTTC. As protein: CSVEENIAGGGGGYTF.